A selection of T cell receptor beta chains follows, all from one sample in a study of blood T cell repertoires in COVID-19. The data were produced by immunoSEQ multiplex PCR, yet TCRdb's version contains in-frame clones alone and is incomplete. The data show roughly 300,000 clones, 70% to 90% seen once. Specimen: peripheral blood. These receptors originate from a young man who had recovered from COVID-19. The CDR3 runs from the conserved cysteine through the conserved F or W. A D gene is named only where the DNA matches it firmly. Not all rows give a size; the values are once, few, many and, for expanded clones, a class.

CDR3 DNA: TGTGCCAGCAGCGGGACAGGGGGTACCTACGAGCAGTACTTC
CDR3 protein: CASSGTGGTYEQYF
J gene: TRBJ2-7
V gene: TRBV27
D gene: TRBD1
clone size: NA

CDR3 DNA: TGTGCCAGCAGCTCTGGAGACTCTGGGGCCAACGTCCTGACTTTC
CDR3 protein: CASSSGDSGANVLTF
J gene: TRBJ2-6
V gene: TRBV7-9
D gene: NA
clone size: NA

CDR3 DNA: TGTGCCAGCACCCAAGGTCGGGACAGCGATTTTTTT
CDR3 protein: CASTQGRDSDFF
J gene: TRBJ1-4
V gene: TRBV9
D gene: TRBD1
clone size: once

CDR3 DNA: TGTGCCAGTACCCCTCAAGGGGGTGAGCAGTTCTTC
CDR3 protein: CASTPQGGEQFF
J gene: TRBJ2-1
V gene: TRBV19
D gene: NA
clone size: once

CDR3 DNA: TGTGCCAGCAGCTTGGAGACAGGGGTCAATTCACCCCTCCACTTT
CDR3 protein: CASSLETGVNSPLHF
J gene: TRBJ1-6
V gene: TRBV5-6
D gene: TRBD1
clone size: NA

CDR3 DNA: TGTGCCAGTAGTGTTAGCCACAATGAGCAGTTCTTC
CDR3 protein: CASSVSHNEQFF
J gene: TRBJ2-1
V gene: TRBV19
D gene: NA
clone size: NA

CDR3 DNA: TGTGCCAGCAGCCAACCACGGAGCAACTATGGCTACACCTTC
CDR3 protein: CASSQPRSNYGYTF
J gene: TRBJ1-2
V gene: TRBV4-2
D gene: NA
clone size: NA

CDR3 DNA: TGTGCCAGCAGTTACTACTCCAGCACGGGGAGTTATGGCTACACCTTC
CDR3 protein: CASSYYSSTGSYGYTF
J gene: TRBJ1-2
V gene: TRBV6-5
D gene: NA
clone size: NA

CDR3 DNA: TGTGCCAGCAGCGGCGGGGACAGGCGCTATGGCTACACCTTC
CDR3 protein: CASSGGDRRYGYTF
J gene: TRBJ1-2
V gene: TRBV7-2
D gene: TRBD1
clone size: few

CDR3 DNA: TGTGCTAGTGGTTCATTTCGGGGCAGGGGCTACGAGCAGTACTTC
CDR3 protein: CASGSFRGRGYEQYF
J gene: TRBJ2-7
V gene: TRBV12-5
D gene: NA
clone size: NA

CDR3 DNA: TGCAGTGCTAGTGAGGGACTGAAACCCTACGAGCAGTACTTC
CDR3 protein: CSASEGLKPYEQYF
J gene: TRBJ2-7
V gene: TRBV20-1
D gene: NA
clone size: NA

CDR3 DNA: TGTGCCTGGAGTTTAGCGGGAGGATCCACAGATACGCAGTATTTT
CDR3 protein: CAWSLAGGSTDTQYF
J gene: TRBJ2-3
V gene: TRBV30
D gene: TRBD2
clone size: NA

CDR3 DNA: TGTGCCAGCAGTAACCCAGGGGAGATTGCCTACGAGCAGTACTTC
CDR3 protein: CASSNPGEIAYEQYF
J gene: TRBJ2-7
V gene: TRBV6-6
D gene: NA
clone size: once

CDR3 DNA: TGTGCCACCTTGGGACAGGGGGCCTATGGCTACACCTTC
CDR3 protein: CATLGQGAYGYTF
J gene: TRBJ1-2
V gene: TRBV10-3
D gene: TRBD1
clone size: NA

CDR3 DNA: TGTGCCAGCAGCGTAGAAACGGGCGAGCAGTACTTC
CDR3 protein: CASSVETGEQYF
J gene: TRBJ2-7
V gene: TRBV9
D gene: NA
clone size: NA

CDR3 DNA: TGTGCCAGCAGCTTGGGCGGGGGGCCGCCATATAATTCACCCCTCCACTTT
CDR3 protein: CASSLGGGPPYNSPLHF
J gene: TRBJ1-6
V gene: TRBV5-4
D gene: NA
clone size: NA

CDR3 DNA: TGTGCCAGCAGCTTAGGACTTCTCCTCCTTGATACGCAGTATTTT
CDR3 protein: CASSLGLLLLDTQYF
J gene: TRBJ2-3
V gene: TRBV7-2
D gene: NA
clone size: NA

CDR3 DNA: TGTGCCAGCAGGACCCCAACGGGGGACACCATATATTTT
CDR3 protein: CASRTPTGDTIYF
J gene: TRBJ1-3
V gene: TRBV25-1
D gene: NA
clone size: few

CDR3 DNA: TGTGCCAGCTCAAGAACCCCCTCGGGCGAGCAGTACTTC
CDR3 protein: CASSRTPSGEQYF
J gene: TRBJ2-7
V gene: TRBV18
D gene: NA
clone size: once

CDR3 DNA: TGTGCCACTACTAGCTTTCACGAGCAGTACTTC
CDR3 protein: CATTSFHEQYF
J gene: TRBJ2-7
V gene: TRBV6-5
D gene: NA
clone size: NA

CDR3 DNA: TGTGCCAGCTCAAGCCCGACAGGGGTGGGGTCTACCTACGAGCAGTACTTC
CDR3 protein: CASSSPTGVGSTYEQYF
J gene: TRBJ2-7
V gene: TRBV18
D gene: TRBD1
clone size: once

CDR3 DNA: TGTGCCAGCAGCGTCATGGGACTTATATCCTACGAGCAGTACTTC
CDR3 protein: CASSVMGLISYEQYF
J gene: TRBJ2-7
V gene: TRBV7-2
D gene: NA
clone size: once

CDR3 DNA: TGTGCCAGCAGCTCCCAGGGGAACACTGAAGCTTTCTTT
CDR3 protein: CASSSQGNTEAFF
J gene: TRBJ1-1
V gene: TRBV7-3
D gene: NA
clone size: NA

CDR3 DNA: TGTGCCAGCTCACCTAGTACAACAGGGAATAATTCACCCCTCCACTTT
CDR3 protein: CASSPSTTGNNSPLHF
J gene: TRBJ1-6
V gene: TRBV18
D gene: NA
clone size: NA

CDR3 DNA: TGTGCTAGTGGTTTGGTACTGGACAAAGGAACCTACGAGCAGTACTTC
CDR3 protein: CASGLVLDKGTYEQYF
J gene: TRBJ2-7
V gene: TRBV12-5
D gene: NA
clone size: NA

CDR3 DNA: TGCGCCAGCAGCTTGACAGGATTCACCGGGGAGCTGTTTTTT
CDR3 protein: CASSLTGFTGELFF
J gene: TRBJ2-2
V gene: TRBV5-1
D gene: NA
clone size: once

CDR3 DNA: TGTGCCAGCAGCCCAACAGGGGATCCTGGAAACACCATATATTTT
CDR3 protein: CASSPTGDPGNTIYF
J gene: TRBJ1-3
V gene: TRBV14
D gene: TRBD1
clone size: NA

CDR3 DNA: TGTGCCAGCAGTGTGACTAGCGGGAGTCTATCTTACAATGAGCAGTTCTTC
CDR3 protein: CASSVTSGSLSYNEQFF
J gene: TRBJ2-1
V gene: TRBV6-1
D gene: TRBD2
clone size: NA

CDR3 DNA: TGTGCCAGCAGCTGGAAGGGACAGGGGGATGGCTACACCTTC
CDR3 protein: CASSWKGQGDGYTF
J gene: TRBJ1-2
V gene: TRBV7-2
D gene: TRBD1
clone size: NA

CDR3 DNA: TGCGCCAGCAGCTCCGAGGGGGCGGCTGGCTACACCTTC
CDR3 protein: CASSSEGAAGYTF
J gene: TRBJ1-2
V gene: TRBV5-1
D gene: TRBD1
clone size: NA

CDR3 DNA: TGTGCCAGCAGCTTAAATGGGCGGAGGGAGCAGTACTTC
CDR3 protein: CASSLNGRREQYF
J gene: TRBJ2-7
V gene: TRBV7-8
D gene: NA
clone size: NA

CDR3 DNA: TGTGCCACCAGCAGAGTTTCGGGACTAGAGGATTCCTACGAGCAGTACTTC
CDR3 protein: CATSRVSGLEDSYEQYF
J gene: TRBJ2-7
V gene: TRBV15
D gene: TRBD2
clone size: NA

CDR3 DNA: TGTGCCAGCAGTCCCAGGGTTGGAAACACTGAAGCTTTCTTT
CDR3 protein: CASSPRVGNTEAFF
J gene: TRBJ1-1
V gene: TRBV11-2
D gene: NA
clone size: NA

CDR3 DNA: TGTGCCAGCAGCCCCCCGGTAGCCATGAACACTGAAGCTTTCTTT
CDR3 protein: CASSPPVAMNTEAFF
J gene: TRBJ1-1
V gene: TRBV7-2
D gene: NA
clone size: NA

CDR3 DNA: TGTGCCAGCAGCTCTTTAGCGGGGGGGCCTGACACCGGGGAGCTGTTTTTT
CDR3 protein: CASSSLAGGPDTGELFF
J gene: TRBJ2-2
V gene: TRBV7-3
D gene: TRBD2
clone size: NA

CDR3 DNA: TGTGCCACCAGTGATTTTGAGGACAATGAGCAGTTCTTC
CDR3 protein: CATSDFEDNEQFF
J gene: TRBJ2-1
V gene: TRBV24-1
D gene: NA
clone size: NA

CDR3 DNA: TGTGCCTGGAGTGTTGGGGACAGGCCCGTTTATAATTCACCCCTCCACTTT
CDR3 protein: CAWSVGDRPVYNSPLHF
J gene: TRBJ1-6
V gene: TRBV30
D gene: TRBD1
clone size: NA

CDR3 DNA: TGTGCCATCAGCCGGGACAGGGGATCTGGAAACACCATATATTTT
CDR3 protein: CAISRDRGSGNTIYF
J gene: TRBJ1-3
V gene: TRBV10-3
D gene: TRBD1
clone size: NA

CDR3 DNA: TGTGCCAGCAGCGTAGGAGGGGACAGGGTACGTGGCTACACCTTC
CDR3 protein: CASSVGGDRVRGYTF
J gene: TRBJ1-2
V gene: TRBV7-9
D gene: TRBD1
clone size: NA

CDR3 DNA: TGTGCCAGTAGTACTACAGGGGGCCGCTACGAGCAGTACTTC
CDR3 protein: CASSTTGGRYEQYF
J gene: TRBJ2-7
V gene: TRBV19
D gene: TRBD1
clone size: NA

CDR3 DNA: TGTGCCAGTAGTATCTTGAATCTCCGGGACAGGGGACCTCGAAGCAATCAGCCCCAGCATTTT
CDR3 protein: CASSILNLRDRGPRSNQPQHF
J gene: TRBJ1-5
V gene: TRBV19
D gene: TRBD1
clone size: NA

CDR3 DNA: TGTGCCAGCAGCTTAGAGCCCGGCAGGTACGAGACCCAGTACTTC
CDR3 protein: CASSLEPGRYETQYF
J gene: TRBJ2-5
V gene: TRBV11-2
D gene: NA
clone size: once

CDR3 DNA: TGTGCCAGCAGCCCAGGGGGAGGCACTGAAGCTTTCTTT
CDR3 protein: CASSPGGGTEAFF
J gene: TRBJ1-1
V gene: TRBV5-4
D gene: TRBD1
clone size: NA

CDR3 DNA: TGTGCCAGCAGCCAATATAGCGGGGGGGGTGGCACAGATACGCAGTATTTT
CDR3 protein: CASSQYSGGGGTDTQYF
J gene: TRBJ2-3
V gene: TRBV3-1/TRBV3-2
D gene: TRBD2
clone size: NA

CDR3 DNA: TGTGCCAGCAGCGTAGGGGGACAGGGGACCTACGAGCAGTACTTC
CDR3 protein: CASSVGGQGTYEQYF
J gene: TRBJ2-7
V gene: TRBV9
D gene: TRBD1
clone size: NA

CDR3 DNA: TGTGCCAGCAGTCCCCCCGGGACTCGCACAGATACGCAGTATTTT
CDR3 protein: CASSPPGTRTDTQYF
J gene: TRBJ2-3
V gene: TRBV6-5
D gene: NA
clone size: NA

CDR3 DNA: TGCAGTGCTAGTCAACAGGGGGGAACCTACGAGCAGTACTTC
CDR3 protein: CSASQQGGTYEQYF
J gene: TRBJ2-7
V gene: TRBV20-1
D gene: TRBD1
clone size: NA

CDR3 DNA: TGTGCCAGCAGCGTAGGGCGGGGGGGCTCTAGCACAGATACGCAGTATTTT
CDR3 protein: CASSVGRGGSSTDTQYF
J gene: TRBJ2-3
V gene: TRBV9
D gene: TRBD2
clone size: NA

CDR3 DNA: TGTGCCAGCAGCCAAGGAGTTTACAATGAGCAGTTCTTC
CDR3 protein: CASSQGVYNEQFF
J gene: TRBJ2-1
V gene: TRBV14
D gene: NA
clone size: NA

CDR3 DNA: TGTGCCAGCAACTTACTGACTATGACCGGGACAGATGTGGACACTGAAGCTTTCTTT
CDR3 protein: CASNLLTMTGTDVDTEAFF
J gene: TRBJ1-1
V gene: TRBV13
D gene: TRBD1
clone size: NA

CDR3 DNA: TGCGCCAGCAGCTTGGCTGCGGGGGGCAATTCACCCCTCCACTTT
CDR3 protein: CASSLAAGGNSPLHF
J gene: TRBJ1-6
V gene: TRBV5-1
D gene: NA
clone size: NA

CDR3 DNA: TGTGCCAGCAGGACTCATGTTGTGTCAGGGGAGCTGTTTTTT
CDR3 protein: CASRTHVVSGELFF
J gene: TRBJ2-2
V gene: TRBV6-5
D gene: NA
clone size: NA

CDR3 DNA: TGTGCCAGCAGCTTAAGGGACAATAATTCACCCCTCCACTTT
CDR3 protein: CASSLRDNNSPLHF
J gene: TRBJ1-6
V gene: TRBV7-3
D gene: NA
clone size: NA